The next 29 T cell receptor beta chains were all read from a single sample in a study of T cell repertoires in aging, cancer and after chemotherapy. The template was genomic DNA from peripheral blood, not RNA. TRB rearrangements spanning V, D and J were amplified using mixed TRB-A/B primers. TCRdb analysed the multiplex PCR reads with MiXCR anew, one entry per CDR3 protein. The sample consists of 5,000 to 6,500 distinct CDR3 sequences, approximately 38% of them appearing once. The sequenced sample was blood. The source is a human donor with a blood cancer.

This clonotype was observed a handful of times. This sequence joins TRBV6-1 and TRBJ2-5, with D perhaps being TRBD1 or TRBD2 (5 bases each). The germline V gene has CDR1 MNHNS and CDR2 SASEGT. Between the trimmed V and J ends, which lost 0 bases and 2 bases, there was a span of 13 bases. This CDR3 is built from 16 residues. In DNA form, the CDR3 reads TGTGCCAGCAGTGAAGCAGTGGGACGGAGTCAAGAGACCCAGTACTTC. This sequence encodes CASSEAVGRSQETQYF.

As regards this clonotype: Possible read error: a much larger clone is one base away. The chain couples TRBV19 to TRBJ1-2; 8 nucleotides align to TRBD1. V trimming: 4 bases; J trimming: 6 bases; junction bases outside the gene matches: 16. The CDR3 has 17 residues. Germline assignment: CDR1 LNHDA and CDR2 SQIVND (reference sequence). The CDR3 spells CASSTVQWGRGQHGYTF. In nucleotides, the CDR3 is TGTGCCAGTAGTACCGTACAGTGGGGCAGGGGGCAACATGGCTACACCTTC.

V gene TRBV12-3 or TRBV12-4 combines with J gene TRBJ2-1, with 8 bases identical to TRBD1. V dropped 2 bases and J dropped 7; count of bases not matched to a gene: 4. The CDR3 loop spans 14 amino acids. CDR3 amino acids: CASSLWDRKNEQFF. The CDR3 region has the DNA TGTGCCAGCAGTTTATGGGACAGGAAGAATGAGCAGTTCTTC.

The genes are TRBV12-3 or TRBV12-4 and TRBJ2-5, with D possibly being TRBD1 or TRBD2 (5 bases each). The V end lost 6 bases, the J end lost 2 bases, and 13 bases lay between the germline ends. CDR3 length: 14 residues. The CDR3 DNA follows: TGTGCCAGCAGGGGACCCACTCCTCAAGAGACCCAGTACTTC. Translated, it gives CASRGPTPQETQYF.

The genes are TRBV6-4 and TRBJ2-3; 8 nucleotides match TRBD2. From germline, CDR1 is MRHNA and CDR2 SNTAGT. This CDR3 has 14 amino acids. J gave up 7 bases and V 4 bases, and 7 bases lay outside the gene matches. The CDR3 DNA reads TGTGCCAGCAGTGCCGACACTAGCGGTCATACGCAGTATTTT. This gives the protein CASSADTSGHTQYF.

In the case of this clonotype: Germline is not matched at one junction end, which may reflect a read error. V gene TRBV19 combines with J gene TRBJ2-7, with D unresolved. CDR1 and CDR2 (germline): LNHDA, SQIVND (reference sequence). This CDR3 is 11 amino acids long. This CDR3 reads CSSSHLYEQYF. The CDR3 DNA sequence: TGTTCCAGTAGTCATCTATACGAGCAGTACTTC. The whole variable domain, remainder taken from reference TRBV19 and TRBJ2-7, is DGGITQSPKYLFRKEGQNVTLSCEQNLNHDAMYWYRQDPGQGLRLIYYSQIVNDFQKGDIAEGYSVSREKKESFPLTVTSAQKNPTAFYLCSSSHLYEQYFGPGTRLTVT.

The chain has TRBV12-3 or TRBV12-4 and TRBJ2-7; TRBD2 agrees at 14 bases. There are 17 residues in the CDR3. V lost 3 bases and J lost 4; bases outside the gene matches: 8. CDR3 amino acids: CASSLGSGLAGEYEQYF. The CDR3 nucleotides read TGTGCCAGCAGTTTGGGTTCGGGACTAGCGGGAGAATACGAGCAGTACTTC.

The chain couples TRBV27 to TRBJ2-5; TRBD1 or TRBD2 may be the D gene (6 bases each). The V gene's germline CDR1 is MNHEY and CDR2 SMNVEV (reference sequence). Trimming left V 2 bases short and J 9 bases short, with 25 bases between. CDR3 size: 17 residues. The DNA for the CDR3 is TGTGCCAGCAGTTTAATGTACGGGGGCTCGGCCCGACGAGCCCAGTACTTC. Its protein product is CASSLMYGGSARRAQYF.

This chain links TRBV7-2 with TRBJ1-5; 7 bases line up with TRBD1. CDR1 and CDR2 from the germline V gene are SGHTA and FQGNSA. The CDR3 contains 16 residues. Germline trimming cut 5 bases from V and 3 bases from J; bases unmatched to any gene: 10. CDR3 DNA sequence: TGTGCCAGCAGCCCCAGGGGGGCAGTTCCCAATCAGCCCCAGCATTTT. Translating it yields CASSPRGAVPNQPQHF.

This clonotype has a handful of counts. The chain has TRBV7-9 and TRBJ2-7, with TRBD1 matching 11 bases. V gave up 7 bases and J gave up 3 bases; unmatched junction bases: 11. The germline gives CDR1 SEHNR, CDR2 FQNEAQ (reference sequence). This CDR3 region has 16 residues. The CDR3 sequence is CASIPPSGTGGYEQYF. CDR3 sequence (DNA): TGTGCCAGCATCCCTCCCAGCGGGACAGGGGGCTACGAGCAGTACTTC.

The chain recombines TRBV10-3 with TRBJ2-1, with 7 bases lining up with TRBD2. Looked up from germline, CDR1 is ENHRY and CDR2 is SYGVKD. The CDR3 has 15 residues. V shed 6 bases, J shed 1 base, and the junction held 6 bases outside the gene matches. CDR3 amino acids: CAIRGRGGSYNEQFF. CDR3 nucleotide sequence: TGTGCCATCAGAGGGAGGGGAGGATCCTACAATGAGCAGTTCTTC.

CDR3 protein: CASSLVSGGRSYNEQFF. CDR3 DNA: TGTGCCAGCAGCTTAGTATCGGGCGGAAGGTCCTACAATGAGCAGTTCTTC. The chain joins TRBV7-6 to TRBJ2-1; no clear D. This CDR3 contains 17 residues. Germline V gene sequence: CDR1 SGHVS, CDR2 FNYEAQ. V lost 1 base and J 1 base, leaving 14 bases between the germline ends.

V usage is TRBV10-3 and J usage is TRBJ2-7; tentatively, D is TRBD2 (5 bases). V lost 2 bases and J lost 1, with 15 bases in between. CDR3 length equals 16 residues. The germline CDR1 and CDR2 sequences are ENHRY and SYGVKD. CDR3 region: CAISEEGPQVSYEQYF. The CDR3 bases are TGTGCCATCAGTGAGGAGGGTCCCCAGGTTTCCTACGAGCAGTACTTC.

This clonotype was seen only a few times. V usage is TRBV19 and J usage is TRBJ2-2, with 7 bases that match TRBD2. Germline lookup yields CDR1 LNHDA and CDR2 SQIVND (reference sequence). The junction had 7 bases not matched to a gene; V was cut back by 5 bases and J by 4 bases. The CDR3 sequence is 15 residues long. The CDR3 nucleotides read TGTGCCAGTAGTCCCGGACTAGTCCGCACCGGGGAGCTGTTTTTT. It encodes CASSPGLVRTGELFF. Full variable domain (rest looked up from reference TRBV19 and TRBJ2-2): DGGITQSPKYLFRKEGQNVTLSCEQNLNHDAMYWYRQDPGQGLRLIYYSQIVNDFQKGDIAEGYSVSREKKESFPLTVTSAQKNPTAFYLCASSPGLVRTGELFFGEGSRLTVL.

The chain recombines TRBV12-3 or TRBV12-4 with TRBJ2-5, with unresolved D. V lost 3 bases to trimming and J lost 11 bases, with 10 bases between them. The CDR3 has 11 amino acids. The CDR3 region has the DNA TGTGCCAGCAGTTTTTCGAAGGTTCAGTACTTC. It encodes CASSFSKVQYF.

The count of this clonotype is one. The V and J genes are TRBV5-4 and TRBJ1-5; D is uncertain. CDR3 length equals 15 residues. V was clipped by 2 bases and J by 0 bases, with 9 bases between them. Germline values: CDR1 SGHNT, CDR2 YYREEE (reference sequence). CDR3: CASSFGGVSNQPQHF. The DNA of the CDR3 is TGTGCCAGCAGCTTTGGCGGGGTTAGCAATCAGCCCCAGCATTTT. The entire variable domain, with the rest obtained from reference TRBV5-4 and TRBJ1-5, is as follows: ETGVTQSPTHLIKTRGQQVTLRCSSQSGHNTVSWYQQALGQGPQFIFQYYREEENGRGNFPPRFSGLQFPNYSSELNVNALELDDSALYLCASSFGGVSNQPQHFGDGTRLSIL.

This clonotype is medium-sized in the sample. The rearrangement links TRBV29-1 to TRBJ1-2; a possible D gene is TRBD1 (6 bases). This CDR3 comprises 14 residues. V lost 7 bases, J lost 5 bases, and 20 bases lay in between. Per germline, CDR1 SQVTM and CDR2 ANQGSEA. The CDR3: CSANGGRREYGYTF. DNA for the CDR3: TGCAGCGCAAACGGGGGCCGTAGAGAGTATGGCTACACCTTC.

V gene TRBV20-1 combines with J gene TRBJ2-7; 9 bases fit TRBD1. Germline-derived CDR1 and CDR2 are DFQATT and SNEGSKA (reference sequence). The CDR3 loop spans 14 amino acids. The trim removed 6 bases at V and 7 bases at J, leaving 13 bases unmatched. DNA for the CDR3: TGCAGTGCCCGATGGGGACAGGGCCCTCGGGAGCAGTACTTC. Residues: CSARWGQGPREQYF.

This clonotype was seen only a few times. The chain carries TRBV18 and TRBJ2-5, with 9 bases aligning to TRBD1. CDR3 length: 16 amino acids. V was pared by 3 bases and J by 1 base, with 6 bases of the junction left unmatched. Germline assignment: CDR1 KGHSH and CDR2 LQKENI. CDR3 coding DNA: TGTGCCAGCTCACCCCCACAGGGGGCACTCCAAGAGACCCAGTACTTC. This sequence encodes CASSPPQGALQETQYF. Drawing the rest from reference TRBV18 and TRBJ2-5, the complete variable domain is NAGVMQNPRHLVRRRGQEARLRCSPMKGHSHVYWYRQLPEEGLKFMVYLQKENIIDESGMPKERFSAEFPKEGPSILRIQQVVRGDSAAYFCASSPPQGALQETQYFGPGTRLLVL.

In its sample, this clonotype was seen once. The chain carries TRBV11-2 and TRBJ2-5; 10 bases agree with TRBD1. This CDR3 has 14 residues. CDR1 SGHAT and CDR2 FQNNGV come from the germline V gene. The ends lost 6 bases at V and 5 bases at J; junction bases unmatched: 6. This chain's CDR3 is CASRQTGGQETQYF. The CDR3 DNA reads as TGTGCCAGCAGGCAGACAGGGGGCCAGGAGACCCAGTACTTC.

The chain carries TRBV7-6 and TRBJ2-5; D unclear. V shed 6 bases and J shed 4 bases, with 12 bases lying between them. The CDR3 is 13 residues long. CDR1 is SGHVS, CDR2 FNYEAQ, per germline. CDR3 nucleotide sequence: TGTGCCAGCAGTGAAGCGTACAGAGAGACCCAGTACTTC. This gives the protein CASSEAYRETQYF. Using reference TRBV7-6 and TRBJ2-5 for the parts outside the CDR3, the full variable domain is GAGVSQSPRYKVTKRGQDVALRCDPISGHVSLYWYRQALGQGPEFLTYFNYEAQQDKSGLPNDRFSAERPEGSISTLTIQRTEQRDSAMYRCASSEAYRETQYFGPGTRLLVL.

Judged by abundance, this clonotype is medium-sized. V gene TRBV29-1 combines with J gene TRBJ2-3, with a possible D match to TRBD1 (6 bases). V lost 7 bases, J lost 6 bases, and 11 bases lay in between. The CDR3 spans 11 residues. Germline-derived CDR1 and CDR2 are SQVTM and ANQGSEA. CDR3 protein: CSGTTGDTQYF. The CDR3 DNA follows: TGCAGCGGTACTACAGGGGATACGCAGTATTTT.

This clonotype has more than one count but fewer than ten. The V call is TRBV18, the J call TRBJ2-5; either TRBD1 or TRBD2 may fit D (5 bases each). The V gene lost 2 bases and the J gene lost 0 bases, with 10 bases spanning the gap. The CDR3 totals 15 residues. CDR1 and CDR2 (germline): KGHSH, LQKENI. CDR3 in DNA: TGTGCCAGCTCACCAGGGACGCCGTACCAAGAGACCCAGTACTTC. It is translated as CASSPGTPYQETQYF.

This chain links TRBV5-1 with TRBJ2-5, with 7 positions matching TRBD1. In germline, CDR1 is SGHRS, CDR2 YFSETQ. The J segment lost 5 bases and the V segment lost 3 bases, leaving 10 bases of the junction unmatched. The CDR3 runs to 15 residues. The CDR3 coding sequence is TGCGCCAGCAGCTCAGGACAGGTCGGAATGGAGACCCAGTACTTC. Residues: CASSSGQVGMETQYF.

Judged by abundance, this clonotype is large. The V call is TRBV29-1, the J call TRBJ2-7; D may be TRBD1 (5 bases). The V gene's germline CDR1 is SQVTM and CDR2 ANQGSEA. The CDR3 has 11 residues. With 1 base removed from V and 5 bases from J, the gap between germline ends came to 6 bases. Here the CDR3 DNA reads TGCAGCGTTGAAGGGGGCCACGAGCAGTACTTC. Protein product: CSVEGGHEQYF.

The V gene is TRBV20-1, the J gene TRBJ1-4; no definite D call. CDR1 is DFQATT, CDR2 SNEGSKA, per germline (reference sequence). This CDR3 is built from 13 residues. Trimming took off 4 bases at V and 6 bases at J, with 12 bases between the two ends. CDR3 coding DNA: TGCAGTGCTATTGGCGGTTCGGATGAAAAACTGTTTTTT. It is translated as CSAIGGSDEKLFF.

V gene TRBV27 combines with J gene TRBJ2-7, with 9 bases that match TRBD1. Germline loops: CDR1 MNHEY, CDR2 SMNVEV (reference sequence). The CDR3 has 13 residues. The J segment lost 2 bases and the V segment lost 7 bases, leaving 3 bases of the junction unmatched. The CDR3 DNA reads TGTGCCAGCAAGAGACAGGGGGCCTACGAGCAGTACTTC. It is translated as CASKRQGAYEQYF.

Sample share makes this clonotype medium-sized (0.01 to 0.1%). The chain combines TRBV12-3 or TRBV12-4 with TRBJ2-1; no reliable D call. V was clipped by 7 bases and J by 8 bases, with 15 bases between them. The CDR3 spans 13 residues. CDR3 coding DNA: TGTGCCAGCAAGGTGGGGTTCTGGGATGAGCAGTTCTTC. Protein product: CASKVGFWDEQFF.

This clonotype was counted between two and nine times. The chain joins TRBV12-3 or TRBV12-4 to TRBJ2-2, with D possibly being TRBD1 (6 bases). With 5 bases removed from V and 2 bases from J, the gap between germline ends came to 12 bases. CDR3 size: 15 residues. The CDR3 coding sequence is TGTGCCAGCAGTACGACAGGACTCAACACCGGGGAGCTGTTTTTT. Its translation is CASSTTGLNTGELFF.